These 26 T cell receptor beta chains were sequenced from one sample in a study of T cell responses to AZD1222 COVID-19 vaccine. The repertoire was sequenced with immunoSEQ multiplex PCR; TCRdb's copy has only in-frame clones and lacks some. The table shows 100,000 to 150,000 clones, with roughly 92% occurring only once. Material: peripheral blood, obtained on day 0 of AZD1222 vaccination. The receptors come from an adult in good health.

The chain joins TRBV5-1 to TRBJ1-1; D is perhaps TRBD1 (5 bases). Trimming took off 1 base at V and 11 bases at J, with 21 bases between the two ends. Germline assignment: CDR1 SGHRS and CDR2 YFSETQ. The CDR3 covers 15 residues. The CDR3 DNA reads TGCGCCAGCAGCTTGTGGGCGGGGAGGGGAGGTGATGCTTTCTTT. Translation gives CASSLWAGRGGDAFF.

This clone was observed a handful of times. The chain links TRBV3-1 (or the pseudogene TRBV3-2) to TRBJ1-5; no definite D call. With 5 bases removed from V and 3 bases from J, the gap between germline ends came to 8 bases. This CDR3 has 13 residues. The V gene's germline CDR1 is LGHDT and CDR2 YNNKEL (reference sequence). In DNA, the CDR3 is TGTGCCAGCAGCTTCAACCCCAATCAGCCCCAGCATTTT. It yields the protein CASSFNPNQPQHF.

The genes are TRBV28 and TRBJ1-2; D may be TRBD1 (6 bases). This CDR3 is 14 amino acids long. Germline values: CDR1 MDHEN, CDR2 SYDVKM. V lost 6 bases and J 6 bases, leaving 17 bases between the germline ends. The CDR3 sequence: CASSRPTGQNGYTF. The CDR3 DNA is TGTGCCAGCAGCCGCCCAACCGGACAGAATGGCTACACCTTC.

The CDR3, as DNA: TGTGCCAGCCTCAGACCGGGCCTCGGAGAGGATGGCTACACCTTC. Amino acid sequence: CASLRPGLGEDGYTF. This chain links TRBV6-6 with TRBJ1-2; no clear D gene. CDR1 MNHNY and CDR2 SVGAGI come from the germline V gene (reference sequence). V dropped 8 bases and J dropped 6 bases, with 22 bases sitting between them. The CDR3 totals 15 residues.

The chain couples TRBV5-1 to TRBJ1-6; possible D gene TRBD1, 5 bases. There are 15 residues in the CDR3. The germline gives CDR1 SGHRS, CDR2 YFSETQ. V lost 5 bases and J 10 bases, leaving 19 bases between the germline ends. The CDR3 spells CASRATGRPGSPLHF. The CDR3 bases are TGCGCCAGCAGAGCGACGGGACGGCCGGGCTCACCCCTCCACTTT.

V is TRBV30 and J is TRBJ1-5; D remains unclear. V was shortened by 4 bases and J by 4 bases, with 11 bases between the two germline ends. This CDR3 region has 13 residues. Germline-derived CDR1 and CDR2 are GTSNPN and SVGIG (reference sequence). CDR3 sequence reads: CAWTENENQPQHF. CDR3 nucleotides: TGTGCCTGGACCGAAAATGAGAATCAGCCCCAGCATTTT. Full variable domain (outside the CDR3, taken from reference TRBV30 and TRBJ1-5): SQTIHQWPATLVQPVGSPLSLECTVEGTSNPNLYWYRQAAGRGLQLLFYSVGIGQISSEVPQNLSASRPQDRQFILSSKKLLLSDSGFYLCAWTENENQPQHFGDGTRLSIL.

V gene TRBV11-2 combines with J gene TRBJ2-2; D remains unclear. V dropped 0 bases and J dropped 5 bases, with 4 bases sitting between them. Germline-derived CDR1 and CDR2 are SGHAT and FQNNGV. The CDR3 is 13 residues long. CDR3 amino acids: CASSLEITGELFF. For the CDR3, the DNA is TGTGCCAGCAGCTTAGAAATTACCGGGGAGCTGTTTTTT.

DNA for the CDR3: TGTGCCAGCAGTCCCCCAGGCCATATTAATTCACCCCTCCACTTT. The encoded protein is CASSPPGHINSPLHF. The chain couples TRBV6-5 to TRBJ1-6; D is uncertain. The CDR3 loop spans 15 amino acids. CDR1 and CDR2 (germline): MNHEY, SVGAGI. Trimming took off 5 bases at V and 6 bases at J, with 14 bases between the two ends.

The J gene is TRBJ2-2, the V gene TRBV11-3; D not certain. The V end lost 1 base, the J end lost 2 bases, and 11 bases lay between the germline ends. Germline CDR1 reads SGHNT; CDR2 reads YENEEA. This CDR3 is 16 amino acids long. CDR3 amino acids: CASSLVGNPNTGELFF. The CDR3 nucleotides are TGTGCCAGCAGCTTAGTAGGGAACCCTAACACCGGGGAGCTGTTTTTT.

V gene TRBV5-8 combines with J gene TRBJ1-6; possible D gene TRBD1, 5 bases. The ends were cut back, 2 bases at V and 0 bases at J, with 9 bases in the middle. CDR1 and CDR2 (germline): SGHTS, YDEGEE. The CDR3 totals 16 residues. Here the CDR3 DNA reads TGTGCCAGCAGCTTTCGACAGAGCTCCTATAATTCACCCCTCCACTTT. This encodes CASSFRQSSYNSPLHF.

The V and J genes are TRBV5-4 and TRBJ2-2, with 11 bases that match TRBD1. Germline-derived CDR1 and CDR2 are SGHNT and YYREEE (reference sequence). The CDR3 has 16 amino acids. J lost 4 bases, V lost 4 bases, and 6 bases had no gene match. Written as DNA, the CDR3 is TGTGCCAGCAGCCCAGGCGGGACAGGGGGCACCGGGGAGCTGTTTTTT. Residues: CASSPGGTGGTGELFF.

The chain carries TRBV25-1 and TRBJ2-4; D is possibly TRBD2 (6 bases). The CDR3 has 16 residues. V gave up 3 bases and J gave up 3 bases, with 15 bases separating them. CDR1 and CDR2 (germline): MGHDK, SYGVNS. The CDR3, as DNA: TGTGCCAGCAGTGATGGAGGGCTTGGGGGCAAAAACATTCAGTACTTC. It encodes CASSDGGLGGKNIQYF.

The V call is TRBV29-1, the J call TRBJ2-7; tentative D call: TRBD1 (6 bases). The V end lost 7 bases, the J end lost 2 bases, and 18 bases lay between the germline ends. The CDR3 runs to 14 residues. CDR1 and CDR2 from the germline V gene are SQVTM and ANQGSEA. Here the CDR3 reads CSATGQPGTYEQYF. CDR3 DNA sequence: TGCAGCGCTACTGGACAGCCGGGAACCTACGAGCAGTACTTC.

This chain's CDR3 is CASSRTGYSGNTIYF. Here the CDR3 DNA reads TGTGCCAGCTCCCGGACAGGATACTCTGGAAACACCATATATTTT. The chain is built from TRBV6-5 and TRBJ1-3; 7 bases are a match to TRBD1. Germline V gives CDR1 MNHEY, CDR2 SVGAGI. Losses at the gene ends were 8 bases for V and 0 bases for J; bases not matched to a gene: 7. The CDR3 loop spans 15 amino acids.

The chain carries TRBV7-9 and TRBJ2-1, with 10 bases aligning to TRBD2. CDR1 and CDR2 (germline): SEHNR, FQNEAQ (reference sequence). The ends lost 1 base at V and 7 bases at J; junction bases unmatched: 1. CDR3 length: 14 residues. CDR3 nucleotides: TGTGCCAGCAGCTTAGTAGCGGGAGGAAATGAGCAGTTCTTC. This codes for CASSLVAGGNEQFF.

V usage is TRBV24-1 and J usage is TRBJ2-7; 7 nucleotides match TRBD2. The V gene's germline CDR1 is KGHDR and CDR2 SFDVKD. The CDR3 has 18 amino acids. The junction had 20 bases not matched to a gene; V was cut back by 4 bases and J by 6 bases. In DNA form, the CDR3 reads TGTGCCACCAGTGACTGCGGGAGAACTACCTCCTATCCACCCGAGCAGTACGTC. This translates into CATSDCGRTTSYPPEQYV.

The chain carries TRBV19 and TRBJ2-2; unclear D gene. Germline CDR1 LNHDA, CDR2 SQIVND (reference sequence). The CDR3 covers 15 residues. V was shortened by 3 bases and J by 4 bases, with 12 bases between the two germline ends. The CDR3 DNA sequence: TGTGCCAGTAGTATGGTGGCTGTCCTCACCGGGGAGCTGTTTTTT. Amino acid sequence: CASSMVAVLTGELFF.

The rearrangement links TRBV9 to TRBJ2-2; no clear D. V lost 0 bases and J 6 bases, leaving 6 bases between the germline ends. This CDR3 contains 13 residues. Germline V gene sequence: CDR1 SGDLS, CDR2 YYNGEE. CDR3 residues: CASSVGPPGELFF. The CDR3 region has the DNA TGTGCCAGCAGCGTAGGTCCCCCCGGGGAGCTGTTTTTT. The full variable domain, its missing parts supplied by reference TRBV9 and TRBJ2-2, is DSGVTQTPKHLITATGQRVTLRCSPRSGDLSVYWYQQSLDQGLQFLIQYYNGEERAKGNILERFSAQQFPDLHSELNLSSLELGDSALYFCASSVGPPGELFFGEGSRLTVL.

This sequence joins TRBV18 and TRBJ2-1; TRBD1 matches at 8 bases. Germline values: CDR1 KGHSH, CDR2 LQKENI. This CDR3 has 15 residues. V shed 5 bases, J shed 3 bases, and the junction held 6 bases outside the gene matches. The CDR3 here is CASSAIQGDYNEQFF. As DNA, the CDR3 is TGTGCCAGCTCAGCAATACAGGGGGACTACAATGAGCAGTTCTTC.

The CDR3 region is CASSSGDRGRTGELFF. For the CDR3, the DNA is TGCGCCAGCAGCTCGGGCGACAGGGGGCGCACCGGGGAGCTGTTTTTT. V is TRBV5-1 and J is TRBJ2-2, with 10 nucleotides matching TRBD1. CDR1 is SGHRS and CDR2 is YFSETQ in the germline V gene. The CDR3 totals 16 residues. With V trimmed by 3 bases and J by 4 bases, 6 bases remained unmatched.

V is TRBV30 and J is TRBJ1-1, with D perhaps matching TRBD1 (6 bases). Trimming took off 4 bases at V and 7 bases at J, with 19 bases between the two ends. This CDR3 comprises 14 residues. The V gene's germline CDR1 is GTSNPN and CDR2 SVGIG (reference sequence). This chain's CDR3 is CAWTRLGARSEAFF. For the CDR3, the DNA is TGTGCCTGGACCCGGTTGGGGGCGCGGAGTGAAGCTTTCTTT. Drawing the rest from reference TRBV30 and TRBJ1-1, the complete variable domain is SQTIHQWPATLVQPVGSPLSLECTVEGTSNPNLYWYRQAAGRGLQLLFYSVGIGQISSEVPQNLSASRPQDRQFILSSKKLLLSDSGFYLCAWTRLGARSEAFFGQGTRLTVV.

The chain recombines TRBV7-3 with TRBJ1-2; tentatively, D is TRBD1 (6 bases). Germline CDR1 SGHTA, CDR2 FQGTGA. CDR3 size: 13 residues. Trimming removed 5 bases at V and 4 bases at J, with 11 bases between. CDR3 DNA: TGTGCCAGCAGCCCGACAGGACTCTATGGCTACACCTTC. It is translated as CASSPTGLYGYTF.

The chain links TRBV18 to TRBJ1-3; no clear D gene. The CDR3 runs 17 residues. Germline V gives CDR1 KGHSH, CDR2 LQKENI. V lost 3 bases to trimming and J lost 0 bases, with 15 bases between them. CDR3 amino acids: CASSPLGRLDSGNTIYF. The CDR3 region has the DNA TGTGCCAGCTCACCTCTCGGACGGCTAGACTCTGGAAACACCATATATTTT.

The chain recombines TRBV18 with TRBJ2-1; TRBD1 matches at 10 bases. The ends lost 2 bases at V and 7 bases at J; junction bases unmatched: 2. CDR3 size: 14 residues. Germline V gives CDR1 KGHSH, CDR2 LQKENI. The CDR3 protein is CASSPRTGGNEQFF. CDR3 in DNA: TGTGCCAGCTCACCAAGGACAGGGGGAAATGAGCAGTTCTTC.

The V and J genes are TRBV6-5 and TRBJ1-2; maybe TRBD1 (5 bases). The CDR3 has 13 residues. The V gene's germline CDR1 is MNHEY and CDR2 SVGAGI. V was cut by 5 bases and J by 4 bases, with 11 bases left in between. The CDR3, as DNA: TGTGCCAGCAGTCCGGGACGCACCTATGGCTACACCTTC. It translates to CASSPGRTYGYTF.

This clone has a handful of counts. This chain uses TRBV7-3 with TRBJ1-6; TRBD1 matches at 10 bases. This CDR3 comprises 16 residues. The V gene end was trimmed by 5 bases and the J gene end by 3 bases; junction bases not matched to a gene: 4. Looked up from germline, CDR1 is SGHTA and CDR2 is FQGTGA. The DNA for the CDR3 is TGTGCCAGCAGCAACCGGGACAGGGGCTATAATTCACCCCTCCACTTT. Its protein product is CASSNRDRGYNSPLHF. Full variable domain (rest looked up from reference TRBV7-3 and TRBJ1-6): GAGVSQTPSNKVTEKGKYVELRCDPISGHTALYWYRQSLGQGPEFLIYFQGTGAADDSGLPNDRFFAVRPEGSVSTLKIQRTERGDSAVYLCASSNRDRGYNSPLHFGNGTRLTVT.